These 30 T cell receptor beta chains were all obtained from the same sample, sequenced in a study of cytomegalovirus exposure and HLA in healthy donors (dated by TCRdb to about 2017). The library was made by the immunoSEQ multiplex PCR assay. A mixture of 60 forward primers for TCR Vbeta segments and 13 reverse primers for TCR Jbeta segments was used in the multiplex PCR. TCRdb holds this immuneACCESS table with in-frame rearrangements only. Some clones are missing; in checked studies, unresolved V genes explain under half, and the rest has no known cause. The sample table lists 200,000 to 300,000 clones, about 80% of them with a count of one. The ten largest clones add up to 5% to 6.5% of the sample. Sequencing was carried out using PBMCs. Receptors originate from a woman aged 40 to 50 in good health and CMV-seropositive.

The chain is built from TRBV9 and TRBJ1-6; D is perhaps TRBD1 (6 bases). From germline, CDR1 is SGDLS and CDR2 YYNGEE. CDR3 length: 15 amino acids. V dropped 4 bases and J dropped 7 bases, with 15 bases sitting between them. CDR3 sequence reads: CASSNAQGSNSPLHF. The CDR3 nucleotides are TGTGCCAGCAGCAACGCACAGGGATCAAATTCACCCCTCCACTTT.

This clone was detected a few times. The J gene is TRBJ1-1, the V gene TRBV4-3; 8 positions match TRBD1. Germline CDR1 is LGHNA and CDR2 is YSLEER. The CDR3 length is 15 residues. Trimming at V came to 1 base and at J to 4 bases, leaving 5 bases not matched to a gene. The CDR3 nucleotides are TGCGCCAGCAGCCAAGGGACAGGGAAAGGCACTGAAGCTTTCTTT. Its translation is CASSQGTGKGTEAFF.

The chain is built from TRBV5-1 and TRBJ2-3; possibly TRBD2 for D (6 bases). Trimming cost V 4 bases and J 4 bases, with 10 bases left between them. The CDR3 length is 13 residues. Germline V gene sequence: CDR1 SGHRS, CDR2 YFSETQ. The CDR3 region has the DNA TGCGCCAGCAGCGAGTGGGAGGCAGATACGCAGTATTTT. This sequence encodes CASSEWEADTQYF.

This clone occurred a few times. The chain has TRBV7-2 and TRBJ2-1, with D maybe TRBD1 (6 bases). This CDR3 spans 18 amino acids. Looked up from germline, CDR1 is SGHTA and CDR2 is FQGNSA. The V end was cut by 0 bases, the J end by 0 bases, with 15 bases between. This chain's CDR3 is CASSLADRIPSSYNEQFF. The CDR3 DNA reads as TGTGCCAGCAGCTTAGCCGACAGGATCCCTTCCTCCTACAATGAGCAGTTCTTC. The full variable domain, completed using reference TRBV7-2 and TRBJ2-1, is GAGVSQSPSNKVTEKGKDVELRCDPISGHTALYWYRQSLGQGLEFLIYFQGNSAPDKSGLPSDRFSAERTGGSVSTLTIQRTQQEDSAVYLCASSLADRIPSSYNEQFFGPGTRLTVL.

This clone occurred a few times. The chain carries TRBV2 and TRBJ1-2; TRBD1 matches 9 bases. Germline assignment: CDR1 SNHLY and CDR2 FYNNEI. V lost 7 bases to trimming and J lost 5 bases; unmatched junction nucleotides: 8. The CDR3 has 14 residues. CDR3 loop: CASISGTGPYGYTF. Here the CDR3 DNA reads TGTGCCAGCATCTCGGGGACAGGGCCTTATGGCTACACCTTC.

This clone occurred a few times. V gene TRBV7-9 combines with J gene TRBJ2-1; 8 bases line up with TRBD2. The V gene's germline CDR1 is SEHNR and CDR2 FQNEAQ (reference sequence). V dropped 5 bases and J dropped 6; count of bases not matched to a gene: 15. CDR3 length: 17 residues. CDR3 bases: TGTGCCAGCAGCGCCCCGGGACCGGGGGGGGTGATCAATGAGCAGTTCTTC. Translated, it gives CASSAPGPGGVINEQFF.

The rearrangement joins TRBV11-3 to TRBJ2-5; TRBD2 matches 9 bases. Germline V gene sequence: CDR1 SGHNT, CDR2 YENEEA. This CDR3 comprises 16 residues. Trimming at V came to 5 bases and at J to 5 bases, leaving 12 bases not matched to a gene. The CDR3 DNA follows: TGTGCCAGCAGCCCCCTGGAAGCGGGAGGATGGGAGACCCAGTACTTC. Amino acids: CASSPLEAGGWETQYF.

The V and J genes are TRBV7-3 and TRBJ2-1, with D hard to call. Trimming removed 5 bases from V and 0 bases from J, with 14 bases in between. This CDR3 contains 16 residues. Germline values: CDR1 SGHTA, CDR2 FQGTGA. CDR3 amino acids: CASSPQAPSSYNEQFF. The CDR3 DNA reads TGTGCCAGCAGCCCCCAAGCGCCGAGCTCCTACAATGAGCAGTTCTTC.

CDR3 sequence: CASSPTTGNTEAFF. The CDR3 DNA reads as TGCGCCAGCAGCCCCACGACAGGGAACACTGAAGCTTTCTTT. The V call is TRBV4-3, the J call TRBJ1-1; D possibly corresponds to TRBD1 (6 bases). Between the trimmed V and J ends, which lost 4 bases and 1 base, there was a span of 10 bases. Germline assignment: CDR1 LGHNA and CDR2 YSLEER. This CDR3 has 14 residues.

The rearrangement uses TRBV18 and TRBJ2-5; no clear D. Trimming took off 6 bases at V and 3 bases at J, with 14 bases between the two ends. This CDR3 contains 14 residues. Germline V lookup: CDR1 KGHSH, CDR2 LQKENI. The CDR3 DNA is TGTGCCAGCTCGGCTCTGTCGGAGAAAGAGACCCAGTACTTC. It is translated as CASSALSEKETQYF.

This sequence joins TRBV19 and TRBJ2-7; a weak D match, TRBD1 (5 bases). Germline values: CDR1 LNHDA, CDR2 SQIVND (reference sequence). Trimming removed 3 bases from V and 1 base from J, with 10 bases in between. The CDR3 covers 14 residues. CDR3 coding DNA: TGTGCCAGTAGTATCAGGGTGTCGTCCTACGAGCAGTACTTC. It encodes CASSIRVSSYEQYF.

Concerning this clone itself: One junction end does not reproduce the germline sequence, and a read error may be involved. This chain uses TRBV7-9 with TRBJ1-1; D is unclear. This CDR3 comprises 13 residues. Germline V lookup: CDR1 SEHNR, CDR2 FQNEAQ (reference sequence). The CDR3 here is CSSSLRGAAEAFF. CDR3 nucleotide sequence: TGTTCCAGCAGCTTACGGGGAGCCGCTGAAGCTTTCTTT.

This sequence joins TRBV29-1 and TRBJ1-1; TRBD1 matches 9 bases. Per germline, CDR1 SQVTM and CDR2 ANQGSEA. The CDR3 spans 14 residues. Trimming at V came to 5 bases and at J to 0 bases, leaving 4 bases not matched to a gene. CDR3 bases: TGCAGCGTTCTACAGGGGGCGCTGAACACTGAAGCTTTCTTT. This gives the protein CSVLQGALNTEAFF.

The rearrangement uses TRBV4-3 and TRBJ1-1; D might be TRBD1 (5 bases). V lost 0 bases to trimming and J lost 0 bases, with 11 bases between them. Germline V gives CDR1 LGHNA, CDR2 YSLEER. The CDR3 sequence is 16 residues long. CDR3 protein: CASSQEVGRVNTEAFF. The CDR3 DNA reads TGCGCCAGCAGCCAAGAGGTGGGCAGGGTGAACACTGAAGCTTTCTTT.

The gene calls are TRBV19 and TRBJ2-7; 9 bases fit TRBD1. The CDR3 consists of 16 residues. V dropped 3 bases and J dropped 9; count of bases not matched to a gene: 15. CDR1 is LNHDA, CDR2 SQIVND, per germline (reference sequence). CDR3: CASSILPGQGGRRQYF. CDR3 in DNA: TGTGCCAGTAGTATCCTCCCGGGACAGGGTGGTCGAAGGCAGTACTTC.

The chain combines TRBV23-1 with TRBJ2-1, with 9 bases lining up with TRBD1. TRBV23-1 is an open reading frame whose function is uncertain. This CDR3 has 17 residues. This CDR3 is CDLKGQGLTSSYNEQFF. The CDR3 DNA reads TGCGATTTGAAGGGACAGGGTCTGACCAGCTCCTACAATGAGCAGTTCTTC.

There are a few counts of this clone. The chain couples TRBV19 to TRBJ1-6, with 9 bases lining up with TRBD1. Germline V gives CDR1 LNHDA, CDR2 SQIVND (reference sequence). The CDR3 length is 15 residues. J gave up 7 bases and V 6 bases, and 7 bases lay outside the gene matches. The CDR3 nucleotides are TGTGCCAGTAGCCCCGGGACAGGGAGGAATTCACCCCTCCACTTT. Translation: CASSPGTGRNSPLHF.

This clone came up a few times. V usage is TRBV6-6 and J usage is TRBJ2-3; a weak D match, TRBD2 (6 bases). The CDR3 is 16 amino acids. CDR1 is MNHNY and CDR2 is SVGAGI in the germline V gene (reference sequence). The V end lost 0 bases, the J end lost 2 bases, and 12 bases lay between the germline ends. CDR3 coding DNA: TGTGCCAGCAGTTACTCGGGGCGGGATTACACAGATACGCAGTATTTT. Residues: CASSYSGRDYTDTQYF.

This clone appeared once. The J gene is TRBJ1-1, the V gene TRBV6-6, with TRBD1 as a possible D gene (6 bases). Germline V gives CDR1 MNHNY, CDR2 SVGAGI (reference sequence). The CDR3 is made up of 13 amino acids. The ends were cut back, 5 bases at V and 1 base at J, with 8 bases in the middle. CDR3 amino acids: CASSRTANTEAFF. Here the CDR3 DNA reads TGTGCCAGCAGTCGGACAGCGAACACTGAAGCTTTCTTT.

The chain uses TRBV7-2 and TRBJ1-3, with 9 bases lining up with TRBD1. The CDR3 is made up of 15 amino acids. Germline V CDR1 and CDR2: SGHTA, FQGNSA. V was clipped by 7 bases and J by 3 bases; unmatched bases: 7. CDR3 nucleotides: TGTGCCAGCAACACCCGGGGACAGGGTGGAAACACCATATATTTT. It translates to CASNTRGQGGNTIYF.

Worth noting for this clone: Relative to the germline gene, one junction end is altered; a read error may explain this. The gene calls are TRBV11-3 and TRBJ1-2; the match to TRBD1 covers 9 bases. Germline V gene data show CDR1 as SGHNT and CDR2 as YENEEA. The CDR3 extends over 17 amino acids. CDR3 sequence reads: CTSSFGQGKGPNYGYTF. CDR3 nucleotide sequence: TGTACCAGCAGCTTTGGACAGGGGAAGGGGCCTAACTATGGCTACACCTTC.

The chain couples TRBV6-6 to TRBJ2-7, with D possibly being TRBD1 (6 bases). The CDR3 runs 14 residues. Germline V lookup: CDR1 MNHNY, CDR2 SVGAGI (reference sequence). The V gene lost 5 bases and the J gene lost 5 bases, with 16 bases spanning the gap. This CDR3 reads CASSALRQADEQYF. CDR3 DNA: TGTGCCAGCAGTGCCCTTCGACAGGCCGACGAGCAGTACTTC.

The sample holds a few counts of this clone. The rearrangement uses TRBV9 and TRBJ1-1, with 7 nucleotides matching TRBD1. Germline CDR1 is SGDLS and CDR2 is YYNGEE. Losses at the gene ends were 0 bases for V and 0 bases for J; bases not matched to a gene: 5. The CDR3 is made up of 16 amino acids. The CDR3 sequence is CASSVEAQGMNTEAFF. The CDR3, as DNA: TGTGCCAGCAGCGTAGAGGCACAGGGGATGAACACTGAAGCTTTCTTT. Together with reference TRBV9 and TRBJ1-1, the CDR3 gives the full variable domain: DSGVTQTPKHLITATGQRVTLRCSPRSGDLSVYWYQQSLDQGLQFLIQYYNGEERAKGNILERFSAQQFPDLHSELNLSSLELGDSALYFCASSVEAQGMNTEAFFGQGTRLTVV.

This sequence joins TRBV5-1 and TRBJ2-7, with 7 positions matching TRBD1. From germline, CDR1 is SGHRS and CDR2 YFSETQ. J was trimmed by 4 bases and V by 4 bases; bases with no gene match: 2. The CDR3 length is 12 residues. The CDR3 is CASSTQGYEQYF. CDR3 nucleotide sequence: TGCGCCAGCAGCACACAGGGGTACGAGCAGTACTTC.

This chain links TRBV21-1 with TRBJ2-1; no DNA check was done on the table's D call, TRBD1. TRBV21-1 corresponds to a pseudogene. The CDR3 consists of 12 residues. The CDR3 DNA reads TGTGCCAGTCCGGACAGGGACAATGAGCAGTTCTTC. Encoded protein: CASPDRDNEQFF.

The chain is built from TRBV9 and TRBJ2-1; 10 positions agree with TRBD2. CDR1 SGDLS and CDR2 YYNGEE come from the germline V gene. V lost 0 bases to trimming and J lost 10 bases; unmatched junction nucleotides: 7. The CDR3 is made up of 15 amino acids. In DNA, the CDR3 is TGTGCCAGCAGCGTAGGAGTAGCGGGGGGTCACGAGCAGTTCTTC. It yields the protein CASSVGVAGGHEQFF. The variable domain in full, completed from reference TRBV9 and TRBJ2-1, reads DSGVTQTPKHLITATGQRVTLRCSPRSGDLSVYWYQQSLDQGLQFLIQYYNGEERAKGNILERFSAQQFPDLHSELNLSSLELGDSALYFCASSVGVAGGHEQFFGPGTRLTVL.

A few counts support this clone. The chain joins TRBV5-6 to TRBJ2-7; TRBD1 aligns across 10 bases. The junction had 6 bases not matched to a gene; V was cut back by 3 bases and J by 6 bases. The CDR3 extends over 14 amino acids. Germline CDR1 is SGHDT and CDR2 is YYEEEE. CDR3 DNA sequence: TGTGCCAGCAGCTACCGACAGGGGGCGGGCGAGCAGTACTTC. This translates into CASSYRQGAGEQYF.

This chain joins TRBV5-1 and TRBJ2-4; D perhaps matches TRBD2 (6 bases). V gave up 4 bases and J gave up 3 bases, with 8 bases separating them. Germline V gene sequence: CDR1 SGHRS, CDR2 YFSETQ. The CDR3 loop spans 13 amino acids. The DNA of the CDR3 is TGCGCCAGCAGCCGGGGAGGCAAAAACATTCAGTACTTC. Protein product: CASSRGGKNIQYF.

This rearrangement joins TRBV4-1 to TRBJ1-2, with D perhaps TRBD1 (5 bases). The germline CDR1 and CDR2 sequences are MGHRA and YSYEKL. This CDR3 is 14 amino acids long. Trimming removed 2 bases at V and 5 bases at J, with 12 bases between. The CDR3 nucleotides read TGCGCCAGCAGCCAATGGAAGGGGACTTATGGCTACACCTTC. This sequence encodes CASSQWKGTYGYTF.

This clone showed up just a few times. V and J are TRBV4-3 and TRBJ2-2; D ambiguous. Trimming shortened V by 1 base and J by 0 bases, and 9 bases separated the two germline ends. The CDR3 runs to 16 residues. The germline gives CDR1 LGHNA, CDR2 YSLEER. CDR3 amino acids: CASSQVNRPNTGELFF. CDR3 coding DNA: TGCGCCAGCAGCCAAGTGAACAGACCGAACACCGGGGAGCTGTTTTTT.